The rows below give T cell receptor beta chains drawn from one sample of a study of Graves' ophthalmopathy and Graves' hyperthyroidism. TCRdb redid the calling of the multiplex PCR reads with MiXCR, one entry per CDR3 protein. The sample includes 600,000 to 650,000 distinct CDR3 sequences, 22% of them seen just once. Material for sequencing was peripheral blood. These receptors were obtained from a woman in her late teens or twenties with stable Graves' hyperthyroidism. Some clones in this sample may be carry-over from other donors' samples. Both conserved end residues are part of each CDR3. The order of the fields is J gene, V gene, clone size, D gene, CDR3 DNA, CDR3 protein. D genes are given only for firm matches. A row's size may be missing; if present it is once, few, many or a size class.

TRBJ2-2 TRBV11-2 many NA TGTGCCAGCAGCTCACTCAGGAACACCGGGGAGCTGTTTTTT CASSSLRNTGELFF
TRBJ1-1 TRBV7-2 many TRBD1 TGTGCCAGCAGCTCGCAGGGGGTTGTTAGCACTGAAGCTTTCTTT CASSSQGVVSTEAFF
TRBJ1-2 TRBV4-1 NA NA TGCGCCAGCAGCCAAGACGGGGGTAGGAACTATGGCTACACCTTC CASSQDGGRNYGYTF
TRBJ1-2 TRBV30 NA TRBD1 TGTGCCTGGAGTCGCAATAGGGGGCTGGAGGGCTACACCTTC CAWSRNRGLEGYTF
TRBJ1-1 TRBV29-1 NA TRBD1 TGCAGCGTTGCACAGGGGGCGAACACTGAAGCTTTCTTT CSVAQGANTEAFF
TRBJ2-2 TRBV2 once NA TGTGCCAGCGGGCTGAACAGGGCTACGAACACCGGGGAGCTGTTTTTT CASGLNRATNTGELFF
TRBJ2-7 TRBV12-3/TRBV12-4 many TRBD1 TGTGCCAGCAGCCGGACAGGGGGCGTCGGGTACGAGCAGTACTTC CASSRTGGVGYEQYF
TRBJ2-2 TRBV6-2/TRBV6-3 NA TRBD2 TGTGCCAGCAGAAATAGCGGGAGAGAGAGCGGGGAGCTGTTTTTT CASRNSGRESGELFF
TRBJ1-1 TRBV30 few TRBD1 TGTGCCTGGAACCCTGGACAGGGGATACCTGAAGCTTTCTTT CAWNPGQGIPEAFF
TRBJ2-5 TRBV20-1 many TRBD2 TGCAGTGCGAGAAGACTAGCGAGAGAGACCCAGTACTTC CSARRLARETQYF
TRBJ1-5 TRBV27 NA NA TGTGCCAGCACCTCCTTTACCGGCAATCAGCCCCAGCATTTT CASTSFTGNQPQHF
TRBJ1-6 TRBV14 many NA TGTGCCAGCAGCCAGGATTTTCGACAGAGAGGGAATTCACCCCTCCACTTT CASSQDFRQRGNSPLHF
TRBJ1-1 TRBV24-1 many NA TGTGCCACCAGTGACCCTTCCAGGGATAAGACTGAAACTTTCTTT CATSDPSRDKTETFF
TRBJ2-5 TRBV7-2 many NA TGTGCCAGCAGTCGGTCACAAGAGACCCAGTACTTC CASSRSQETQYF
TRBJ1-6 TRBV20-1 many NA TGCAGTGCTAGAGTACCAGGGTCACCCCTCCACTTT CSARVPGSPLHF
TRBJ1-1 TRBV12-3/TRBV12-4 NA NA TGTGCCAGCAGTGGGTCCTCAATGAACACTGAAGCTTTCTTT CASSGSSMNTEAFF
TRBJ1-1 TRBV7-2 many TRBD1 TGTGCCAGCAGCCTAAGACAGGGCCACACTGAAGCTTTCTTT CASSLRQGHTEAFF
TRBJ2-7 TRBV12-3/TRBV12-4 many NA TGTGCCAGCAGTTTTTTGGGCGCCTACGAGCAGTACTTC CASSFLGAYEQYF
TRBJ2-7 TRBV12-3/TRBV12-4 few NA TGTGCCAGCAGTCTGGGGACAGCGGGCGGGGAGCAGTACTTC CASSLGTAGGEQYF
TRBJ2-7 TRBV28 NA TRBD1 TGTGCCAGCAGTCAAGTTGCGGGACAGGAGCACTACGAGCAGTACTTC CASSQVAGQEHYEQYF
TRBJ2-5 TRBV3-1 NA NA TGTGCCAGCAGCCAAGTTCCTGGGTCTGCCGGAGAGACCCAGTACTTC CASSQVPGSAGETQYF
TRBJ2-1 TRBV10-2 few TRBD1 TGCGCCAGCAGACGACAGGGAGAGGATGAGCAGTTCTTC CASRRQGEDEQFF
TRBJ1-2 TRBV29-1 many NA TGCAGCGTTGGACAGACAACTAACTATGGCTACACCTTC CSVGQTTNYGYTF
TRBJ2-5 TRBV11-2 NA TRBD1 TGTGCCAGCAGCCCTGGACAGGCCTACCAAGAGACCCAGTACTTC CASSPGQAYQETQYF
TRBJ1-5 TRBV20-1 many NA TGCAGTGCTAGAGGGCAGGGCGATCAGCCCCAGCATTTT CSARGQGDQPQHF
TRBJ1-6 TRBV7-2 many TRBD1 TGTGCCAGCAGCCTCATGGACAGGGCTCTCCACTTT CASSLMDRALHF
TRBJ2-4 TRBV20-1 many NA TGCAGTGCTAGAGACCGGCAGCTAGCCAAAAACATTCAGTACTTC CSARDRQLAKNIQYF
TRBJ2-7 TRBV27 many NA TGTGCCAGCAGTTTATCAGGAGGGGGTTGGTCCTACGAGCAGTACTTC CASSLSGGGWSYEQYF
TRBJ2-6 TRBV12-3/TRBV12-4 NA NA TGTGCCAGCGGTCCGCCTCCAGTCTCTGGGGCCAACGTCCTGACTTTC CASGPPPVSGANVLTF
TRBJ1-1 TRBV6-2/TRBV6-3 NA NA TGTGCCAGCAGTTACCAGCCGGGGAAGACTGAAGCTTTCTTT CASSYQPGKTEAFF
TRBJ2-7 TRBV2 NA NA TGTGTTGGCAGGGGGGAGACCTACGAGCAGTACTTC CVGRGETYEQYF
TRBJ2-5 TRBV7-2 many NA TGTGCCAGCAGCTTATCTACTGGGCGATGGGCAGGGGTGGGGACGGAGACCCAGTACTTC CASSLSTGRWAGVGTETQYF
TRBJ1-1 TRBV4-3 few NA TGCGCCAGCAGCCAGTACAGTGTGAACACTGAAGCTTTCTTT CASSQYSVNTEAFF
TRBJ2-7 TRBV29-1 once TRBD1 TGCAGCATCCTTCGGACAGGGGGAAACGAGCAGTACTTC CSILRTGGNEQYF
TRBJ2-7 TRBV30 NA NA TGTGCCTGGAGTGTTATTAGCGGCTACGAGCAGTACTTC CAWSVISGYEQYF
TRBJ2-7 TRBV2 few TRBD2 TGTGCCAGCAGTGGACTAGCGGGCTACTACGAGCAGTACTTC CASSGLAGYYEQYF
TRBJ1-1 TRBV27 NA NA TGTGCCAGCAGCCTCACAGCAAGGATGAACACTGAAGCTTTCTTT CASSLTARMNTEAFF
TRBJ1-5 TRBV12-3/TRBV12-4 many TRBD1 TGTGCCAGCAATGGACAGGGAAGCAATCAGCCCCAGCATTTT CASNGQGSNQPQHF
TRBJ1-3 TRBV30 NA NA TGTGCCTGGAGCAGGTTAAACACCATATATTTT CAWSRLNTIYF
TRBJ2-7 TRBV12-5 NA TRBD1 TGTGCTAGTGGTTTGTACGGGCCCATGACAGGGGAGTCCTACGAGCAGTACTTC CASGLYGPMTGESYEQYF
TRBJ2-5 TRBV27 NA NA TGTGCCAGCAGTTTTTACCCACCATCCTTGGACTGGGAAGGAGAGACCCAGTACTTC CASSFYPPSLDWEGETQYF
TRBJ2-4 TRBV30 few NA TGTGCCTGGAGTCGGACGATAAACATTCAGTACTTC CAWSRTINIQYF
TRBJ2-7 TRBV5-1 many NA TGCGCCAGCAGCTTGTTAGCGCAGTATTACGAGCAGTACTTC CASSLLAQYYEQYF
TRBJ1-6 TRBV7-9 many TRBD1 TGTGCCAGCAGCCCCACAGGGGGTGGCAATTCACCCCTCCACTTT CASSPTGGGNSPLHF
TRBJ2-2 TRBV20-1 many NA TGCAGTGCCCCAGAATGGAACACCGGGGAGCTGTTTTTT CSAPEWNTGELFF
TRBJ2-7 TRBV27 NA NA TGTGCCAGCAGTCGCCAAGGGGTCGTTGGCTCCTACGAGCAGTACTTC CASSRQGVVGSYEQYF
TRBJ2-7 TRBV7-3 many NA TGTGCCAGCAGCTTAAGAAGGGTGGCCCCCTACGAGCAGTACTTC CASSLRRVAPYEQYF
TRBJ1-1 TRBV3-1 few TRBD1 TGTGCCAGCAGCCAGTTACAGGGGACCCCTGAAGCTTTCTTT CASSQLQGTPEAFF